The 4 T cell receptor beta chains reported below all come from one sample, sequenced in a study of cytomegalovirus exposure and HLA in healthy donors. Clones were sequenced by immunoSEQ multiplex PCR, and TCRdb holds only the in-frame ones, with some missing. The sample shows 110,000 to 150,000 clones, 80% to 90% of them seen only once. The sequenced sample was PBMCs. The receptors come from a young woman in good health and CMV-seropositive.

The genes are TRBV5-1 and TRBJ2-1; TRBD1 aligns across 8 bases. The trim removed 0 bases at V and 2 bases at J, leaving 1 base unmatched. Germline CDR1 is SGHRS and CDR2 is YFSETQ. The CDR3 totals 15 residues. CDR3 sequence reads: CASSLAGQAYNEQFF. The CDR3 nucleotides read TGCGCCAGCAGCTTGGCGGGACAGGCCTACAATGAGCAGTTCTTC.

The genes are TRBV4-3 and TRBJ1-3, with TRBD1 identical over 9 bases. The ends lost 4 bases at V and 7 bases at J; junction bases unmatched: 2. Germline loops: CDR1 LGHNA, CDR2 YSLEER. The CDR3 is made up of 13 amino acids. The CDR3 protein is CASSRDRGNTIYF. The CDR3 nucleotides read TGCGCCAGCAGCCGAGACAGGGGGAACACCATATATTTT.

The V gene is TRBV7-2, the J gene TRBJ2-7; maybe TRBD1 (5 bases). CDR1 and CDR2 (germline): SGHTA, FQGNSA. This CDR3 has 12 residues. V lost 6 bases and J 4 bases, leaving 10 bases between the germline ends. This chain's CDR3 is CASRPDSYEQYF. In DNA form, the CDR3 reads TGTGCCAGCAGGCCTGACAGTTACGAGCAGTACTTC.

The J gene is TRBJ1-1, the V gene TRBV2; D is perhaps TRBD1 (5 bases). Trimming pared 8 bases from V and 10 bases from J, leaving 20 bases between. The CDR3 is 13 amino acids. Germline loops: CDR1 SNHLY, CDR2 FYNNEI. In nucleotides, the CDR3 is TGTGCCAGCCGGTACGAGAGCGGGGGGGGAGCTTTCTTT. It specifies CASRYESGGGAFF.